This T cell receptor beta chain is from a study of regulatory T cells in long-lasting Graves disease. Time point noted: persistent/refractory GD, antithyroid drugs over 5 years with positive TRAb. The TCR library was made from RNA extracted from PBMCs. Graves' disease diagnoses followed American Thyroid Association guidelines. Arm-PCR of CDR3 regions and iRepertoire HTBI primers were used to build TCR beta libraries. A single record per CDR3 protein comes from TCRdb applying MiXCR to the multiplex PCR reads. The data contain about 660,000 distinct CDR3 sequences, approximately 29% of them singletons. This sequence originates from a female donor with Graves disease. The source was peripheral blood mononuclear cells (PBMCs), collected when the disease was refractory, from a patient treated with antithyroid drugs.

CDR3 bases: TGCGCCAGCAGCCAAGAGGGATACTATGGCTACACCTTC. This gives the protein CASSQEGYYGYTF. The chain recombines TRBV4-1 with TRBJ1-2; no clear D gene. Trimming took off 0 bases at V and 3 bases at J, with 5 bases between the two ends. CDR3 length: 13 amino acids. Germline V gives CDR1 MGHRA, CDR2 YSYEKL.